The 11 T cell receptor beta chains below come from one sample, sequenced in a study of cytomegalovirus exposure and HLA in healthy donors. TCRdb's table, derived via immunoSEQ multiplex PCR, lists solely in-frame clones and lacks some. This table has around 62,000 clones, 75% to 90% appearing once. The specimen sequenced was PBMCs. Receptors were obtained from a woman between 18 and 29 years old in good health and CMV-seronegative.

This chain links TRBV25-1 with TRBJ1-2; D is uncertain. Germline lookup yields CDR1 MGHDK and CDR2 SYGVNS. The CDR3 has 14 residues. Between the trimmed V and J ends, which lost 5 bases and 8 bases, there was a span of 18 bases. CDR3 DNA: TGTGCCAGCAGTCCGGGTGGCCCCGAGCGGGGCTACACCTTC. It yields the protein CASSPGGPERGYTF.

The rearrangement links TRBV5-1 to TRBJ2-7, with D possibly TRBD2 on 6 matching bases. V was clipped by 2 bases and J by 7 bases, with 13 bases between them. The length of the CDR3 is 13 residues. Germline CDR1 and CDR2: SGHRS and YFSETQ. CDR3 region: CASSFYGSDEQYF. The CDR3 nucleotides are TGCGCCAGCAGCTTTTACGGGAGTGATGAGCAGTACTTC.

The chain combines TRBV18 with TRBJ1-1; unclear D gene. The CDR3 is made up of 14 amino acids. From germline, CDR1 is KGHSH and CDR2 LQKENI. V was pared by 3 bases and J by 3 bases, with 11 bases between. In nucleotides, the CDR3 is TGTGCCAGCTCACCGAGTCTATCCGACACTGAAGCTTTCTTT. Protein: CASSPSLSDTEAFF. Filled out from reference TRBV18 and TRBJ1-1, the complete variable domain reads NAGVMQNPRHLVRRRGQEARLRCSPMKGHSHVYWYRQLPEEGLKFMVYLQKENIIDESGMPKERFSAEFPKEGPSILRIQQVVRGDSAAYFCASSPSLSDTEAFFGQGTRLTVV.

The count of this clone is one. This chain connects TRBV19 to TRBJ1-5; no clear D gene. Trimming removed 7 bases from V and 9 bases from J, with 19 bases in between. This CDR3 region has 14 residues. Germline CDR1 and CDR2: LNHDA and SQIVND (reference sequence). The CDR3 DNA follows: TGTGCCAGTACCCAGACCGCGGCCCAAATGCCCCAGCATTTT. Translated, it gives CASTQTAAQMPQHF.

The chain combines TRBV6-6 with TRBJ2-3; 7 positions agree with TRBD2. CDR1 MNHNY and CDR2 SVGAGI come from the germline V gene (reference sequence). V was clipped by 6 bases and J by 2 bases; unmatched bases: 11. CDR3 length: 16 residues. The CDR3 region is CASSFGLAVHTDTQYF. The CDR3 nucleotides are TGTGCCAGCAGCTTCGGGCTAGCGGTGCACACAGATACGCAGTATTTT.

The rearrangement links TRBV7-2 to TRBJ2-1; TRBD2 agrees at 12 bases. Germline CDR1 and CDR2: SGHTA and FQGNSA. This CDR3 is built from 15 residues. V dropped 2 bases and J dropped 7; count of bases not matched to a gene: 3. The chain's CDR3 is CASSLLTSGSNEQFF. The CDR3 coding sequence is TGTGCCAGCAGCTTACTGACTAGCGGGAGTAATGAGCAGTTCTTC.

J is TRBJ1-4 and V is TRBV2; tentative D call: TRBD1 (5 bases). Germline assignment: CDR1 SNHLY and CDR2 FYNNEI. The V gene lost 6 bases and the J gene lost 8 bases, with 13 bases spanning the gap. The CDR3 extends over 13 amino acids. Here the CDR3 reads CASRKPSGEKLFF. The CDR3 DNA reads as TGTGCCAGCAGGAAACCTTCAGGGGAAAAACTGTTTTTT.

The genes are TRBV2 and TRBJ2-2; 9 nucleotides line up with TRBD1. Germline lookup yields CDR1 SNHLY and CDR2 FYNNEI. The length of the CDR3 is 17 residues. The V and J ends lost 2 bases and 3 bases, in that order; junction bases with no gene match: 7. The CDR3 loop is CASSESGTGLYTGELFF. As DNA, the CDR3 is TGTGCCAGCAGTGAATCAGGGACAGGGCTTTACACCGGGGAGCTGTTTTTT.

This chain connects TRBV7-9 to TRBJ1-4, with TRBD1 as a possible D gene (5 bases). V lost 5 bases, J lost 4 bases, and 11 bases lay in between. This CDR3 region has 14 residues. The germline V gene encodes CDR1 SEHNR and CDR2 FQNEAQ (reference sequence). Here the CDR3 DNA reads TGTGCCAGCAGCCCCGACAGAGATAATGAAAAACTGTTTTTT. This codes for CASSPDRDNEKLFF.

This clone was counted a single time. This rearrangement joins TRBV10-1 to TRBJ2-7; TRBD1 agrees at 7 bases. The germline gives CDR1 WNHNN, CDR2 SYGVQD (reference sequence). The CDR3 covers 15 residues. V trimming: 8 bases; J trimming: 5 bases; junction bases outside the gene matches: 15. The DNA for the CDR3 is TGCGCCAGCTCCACCGGGGCAGGGGGTTCTCACGAGCAGTACTTC. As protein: CASSTGAGGSHEQYF.

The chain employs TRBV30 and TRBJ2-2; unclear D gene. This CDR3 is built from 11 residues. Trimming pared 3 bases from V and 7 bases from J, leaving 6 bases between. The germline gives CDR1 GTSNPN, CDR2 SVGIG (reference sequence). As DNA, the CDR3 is TGTGCCTGGAGCCCGGGCGGGGAGCTGTTTTTT. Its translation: CAWSPGGELFF.